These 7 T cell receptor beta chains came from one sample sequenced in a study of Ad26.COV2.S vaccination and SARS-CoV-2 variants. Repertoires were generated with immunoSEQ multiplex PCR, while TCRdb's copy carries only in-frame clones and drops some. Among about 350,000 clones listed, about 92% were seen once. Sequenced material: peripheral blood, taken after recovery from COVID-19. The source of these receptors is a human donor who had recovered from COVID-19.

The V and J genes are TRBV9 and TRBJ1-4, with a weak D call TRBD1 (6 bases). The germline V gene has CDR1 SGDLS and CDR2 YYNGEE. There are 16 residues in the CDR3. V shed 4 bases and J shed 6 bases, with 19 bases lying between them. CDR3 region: CASSPREGESYEKLFF. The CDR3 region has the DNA TGTGCCAGCAGCCCACGTGAGGGGGAGAGTTATGAAAAACTGTTTTTT.

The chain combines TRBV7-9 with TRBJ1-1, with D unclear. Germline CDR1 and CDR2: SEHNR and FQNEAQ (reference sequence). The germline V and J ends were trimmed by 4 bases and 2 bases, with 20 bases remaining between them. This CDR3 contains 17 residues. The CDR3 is CASSSHGRTEKNTEAFF. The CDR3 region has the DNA TGTGCCAGCAGCTCACACGGACGGACCGAGAAAAACACTGAAGCTTTCTTT.

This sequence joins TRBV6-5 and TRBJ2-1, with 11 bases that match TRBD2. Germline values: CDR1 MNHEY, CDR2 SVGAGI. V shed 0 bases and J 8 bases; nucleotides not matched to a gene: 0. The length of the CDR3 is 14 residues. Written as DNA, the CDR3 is TGTGCCAGCAGTTACTCGACTAGCGGGGATGAGCAGTTCTTC. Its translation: CASSYSTSGDEQFF.

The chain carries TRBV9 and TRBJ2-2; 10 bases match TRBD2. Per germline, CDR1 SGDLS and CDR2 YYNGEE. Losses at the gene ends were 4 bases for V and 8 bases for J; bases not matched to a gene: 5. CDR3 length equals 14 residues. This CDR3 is CASSSQTSGGELFF. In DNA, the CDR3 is TGTGCCAGCAGCTCCCAGACTAGCGGGGGGGAGCTGTTTTTT.

CDR3 in amino acids: CATSSLAGRTYEQYF. The CDR3 DNA reads TGTGCCACCAGCAGTCTAGCGGGGAGGACCTACGAGCAGTACTTC. The rearrangement links TRBV15 to TRBJ2-7, with 9 bases matching TRBD2. The germline gives CDR1 LNHNV, CDR2 YYDKDF (reference sequence). This CDR3 has 15 residues. Losses at the gene ends were 3 bases for V and 2 bases for J; bases not matched to a gene: 5.

The CDR3 region has the DNA TGTGCCAGCCACATATTTTCGCAAACAGAGCGAAACTACAATGAGCAGTTCTTC. This gives the protein CASHIFSQTERNYNEQFF. The chain joins TRBV7-9 to TRBJ2-1; D unresolved. CDR1 is SEHNR, CDR2 FQNEAQ, per germline (reference sequence). The CDR3 contains 18 residues. Trimming took off 8 bases at V and 3 bases at J, with 26 bases between the two ends.

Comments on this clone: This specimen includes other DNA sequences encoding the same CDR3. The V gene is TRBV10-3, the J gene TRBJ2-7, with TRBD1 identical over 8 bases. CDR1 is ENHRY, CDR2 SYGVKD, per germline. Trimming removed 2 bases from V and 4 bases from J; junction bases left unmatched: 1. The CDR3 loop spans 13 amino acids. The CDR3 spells CAISEGQGYEQYF. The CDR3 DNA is TGTGCCATCAGTGAGGGACAGGGATACGAGCAGTACTTC.